This T cell receptor beta chain is from a study of immune cell composition in non-small cell lung cancer. Study-wide findings and caveats: Tumour-reactive clones were not shown to match dominant in vivo tumour clones. Tumour-associated clones >0.5% occurred in roughly 35% of adenocarcinomas, roughly 75% of squamous.

Normal lung was sampled as far from the tumour as possible, at least 3 cm. Trimming stripped 7 bases from V and 4 bases from J, with 16 bases between. The CDR3 totals 13 residues. Looked up from germline, CDR1 is GTSNPN and CDR2 is SVGIG (reference sequence). To note about this clone: The target antigen is unknown.

Clones were read by immunoSEQ multiplex PCR, and TCRdb kept only the in-frame ones, dropping some. Of around 3,500 clones listed, almost 75% were seen once; the top ten hold 25% to 35%. This sequence joins TRBV30 and TRBJ1-2, with D perhaps TRBD1 (6 bases). The receptor was isolated from a human donor with non-small cell lung cancer. The source material was non-adjacent lung tissue. The DNA for the CDR3 is TGTGCCTTAACCAGGGGTATGGGCTATGGCTACACCTTC. Translating gives CALTRGMGYGYTF. The full variable domain, its missing parts supplied by reference TRBV30 and TRBJ1-2, is SQTIHQWPATLVQPVGSPLSLECTVEGTSNPNLYWYRQAAGRGLQLLFYSVGIGQISSEVPQNLSASRPQDRQFILSSKKLLLSDSGFYLCALTRGMGYGYTFGSGTRLTVV.